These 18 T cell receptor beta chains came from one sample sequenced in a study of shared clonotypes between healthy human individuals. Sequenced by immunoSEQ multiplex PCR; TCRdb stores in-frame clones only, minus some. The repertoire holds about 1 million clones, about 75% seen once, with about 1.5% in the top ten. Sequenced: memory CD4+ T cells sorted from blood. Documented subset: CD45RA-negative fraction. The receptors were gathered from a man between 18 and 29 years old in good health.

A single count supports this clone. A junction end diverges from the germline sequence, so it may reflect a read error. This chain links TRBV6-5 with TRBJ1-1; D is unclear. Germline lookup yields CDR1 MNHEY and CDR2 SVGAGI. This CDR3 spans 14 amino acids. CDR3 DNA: TGTGCCATCAGTGAGTCGGTGGTGAACACTGAAGCTTTCTTT. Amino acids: CAISESVVNTEAFF.

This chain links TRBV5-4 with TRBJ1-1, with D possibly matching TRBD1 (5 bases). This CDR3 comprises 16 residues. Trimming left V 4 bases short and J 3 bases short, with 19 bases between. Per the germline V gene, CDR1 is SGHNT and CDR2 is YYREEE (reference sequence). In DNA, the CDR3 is TGTGCCAGCAGCCTGGGGGAGTCCTGGCGGGACACTGAAGCTTTCTTT. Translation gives CASSLGESWRDTEAFF.

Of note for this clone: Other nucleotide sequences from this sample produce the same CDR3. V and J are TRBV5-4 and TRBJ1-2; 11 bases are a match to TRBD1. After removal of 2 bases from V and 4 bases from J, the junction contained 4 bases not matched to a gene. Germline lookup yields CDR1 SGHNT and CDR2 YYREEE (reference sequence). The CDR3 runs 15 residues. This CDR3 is CASSLYGTGGYGYTF. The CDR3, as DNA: TGTGCCAGCAGCTTATACGGGACAGGGGGCTATGGCTACACCTTC.

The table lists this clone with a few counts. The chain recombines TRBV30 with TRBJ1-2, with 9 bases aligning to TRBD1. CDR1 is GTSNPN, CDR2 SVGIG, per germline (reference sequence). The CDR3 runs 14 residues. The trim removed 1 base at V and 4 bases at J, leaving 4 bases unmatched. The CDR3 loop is CAWSAGQGPYGYTF. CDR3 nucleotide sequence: TGTGCCTGGAGTGCCGGACAGGGGCCCTATGGCTACACCTTC.

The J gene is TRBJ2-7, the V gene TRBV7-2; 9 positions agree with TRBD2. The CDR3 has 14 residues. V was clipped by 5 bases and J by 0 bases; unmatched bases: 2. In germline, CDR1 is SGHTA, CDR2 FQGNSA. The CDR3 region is CASSRSGSSYEQYF. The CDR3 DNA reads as TGTGCCAGCAGCCGTAGCGGGAGCTCCTACGAGCAGTACTTC.

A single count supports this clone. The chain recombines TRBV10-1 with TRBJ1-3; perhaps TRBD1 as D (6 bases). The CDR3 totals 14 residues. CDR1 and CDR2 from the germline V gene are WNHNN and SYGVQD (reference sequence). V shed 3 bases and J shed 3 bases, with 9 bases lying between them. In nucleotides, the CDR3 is TGCGCCAGCAGTGAAAGACAGGATGGAAACACCATATATTTT. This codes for CASSERQDGNTIYF.

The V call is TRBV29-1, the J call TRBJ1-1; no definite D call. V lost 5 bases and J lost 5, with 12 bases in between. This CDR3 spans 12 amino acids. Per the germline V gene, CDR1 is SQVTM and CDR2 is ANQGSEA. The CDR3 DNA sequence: TGCAGCGTTTCAAGAGGAGGGACTGAAGCTTTCTTT. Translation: CSVSRGGTEAFF.

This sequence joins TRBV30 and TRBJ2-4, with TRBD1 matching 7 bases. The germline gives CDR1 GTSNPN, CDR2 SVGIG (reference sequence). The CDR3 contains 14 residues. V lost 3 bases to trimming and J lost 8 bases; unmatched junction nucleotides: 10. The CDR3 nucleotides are TGTGCCTGGAGCTTAGGTGGGCAGGGGGACATTCAGTACTTC. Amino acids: CAWSLGGQGDIQYF. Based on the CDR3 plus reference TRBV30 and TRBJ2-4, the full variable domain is SQTIHQWPATLVQPVGSPLSLECTVEGTSNPNLYWYRQAAGRGLQLLFYSVGIGQISSEVPQNLSASRPQDRQFILSSKKLLLSDSGFYLCAWSLGGQGDIQYFGAGTRLSVL.

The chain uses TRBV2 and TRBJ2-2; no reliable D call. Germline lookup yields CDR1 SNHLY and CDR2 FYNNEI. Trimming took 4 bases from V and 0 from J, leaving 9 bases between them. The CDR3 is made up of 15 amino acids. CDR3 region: CASSVSRTNTGELFF. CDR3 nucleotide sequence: TGTGCCAGCAGTGTCAGTAGGACGAACACCGGGGAGCTGTTTTTT.

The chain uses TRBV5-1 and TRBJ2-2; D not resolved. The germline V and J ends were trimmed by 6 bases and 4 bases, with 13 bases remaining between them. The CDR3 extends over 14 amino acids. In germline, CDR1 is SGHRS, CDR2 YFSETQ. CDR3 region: CASTPLSLTGELFF. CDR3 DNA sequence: TGCGCCAGCACCCCGCTGTCCCTCACCGGGGAGCTGTTTTTT.

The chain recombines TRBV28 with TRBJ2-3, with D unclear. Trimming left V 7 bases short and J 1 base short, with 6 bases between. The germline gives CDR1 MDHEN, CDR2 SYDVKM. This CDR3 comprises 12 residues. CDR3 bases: TGTGCCAGCAAGAAGCGCACAGATACGCAGTATTTT. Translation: CASKKRTDTQYF.

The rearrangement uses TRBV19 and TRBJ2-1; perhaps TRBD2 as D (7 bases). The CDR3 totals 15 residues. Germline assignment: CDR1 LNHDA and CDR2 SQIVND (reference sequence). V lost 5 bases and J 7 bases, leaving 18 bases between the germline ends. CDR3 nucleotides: TGTGCCAGTAGTCCGATTACCAGGGGAGGGAATGAGCAGTTCTTC. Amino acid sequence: CASSPITRGGNEQFF.

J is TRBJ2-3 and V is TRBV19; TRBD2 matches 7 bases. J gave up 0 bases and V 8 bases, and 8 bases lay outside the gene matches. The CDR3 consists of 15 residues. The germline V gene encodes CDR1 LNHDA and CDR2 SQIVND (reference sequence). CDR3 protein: CASGPGAGSTDTQYF. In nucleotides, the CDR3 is TGTGCCAGTGGGCCCGGAGCGGGGAGCACAGATACGCAGTATTTT.

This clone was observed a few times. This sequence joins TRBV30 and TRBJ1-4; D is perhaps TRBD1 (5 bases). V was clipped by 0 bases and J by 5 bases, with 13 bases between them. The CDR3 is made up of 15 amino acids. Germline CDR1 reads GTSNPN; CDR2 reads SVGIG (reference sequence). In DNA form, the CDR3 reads TGTGCCTGGAGTGTACTCGGGGCAGGAAATGAAAAACTGTTTTTT. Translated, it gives CAWSVLGAGNEKLFF. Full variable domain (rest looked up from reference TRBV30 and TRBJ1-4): SQTIHQWPATLVQPVGSPLSLECTVEGTSNPNLYWYRQAAGRGLQLLFYSVGIGQISSEVPQNLSASRPQDRQFILSSKKLLLSDSGFYLCAWSVLGAGNEKLFFGSGTQLSVL.

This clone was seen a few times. In DNA form, the CDR3 reads TGCGCCAGCAGCAAGAGGACTATCACCGGAACCGGGGAGCTGTTTTTT. Its translation is CASSKRTITGTGELFF. This chain connects TRBV5-1 to TRBJ2-2, with D perhaps TRBD2 (6 bases). Trimming removed 4 bases at V and 5 bases at J, with 18 bases between. There are 16 residues in the CDR3. CDR1 SGHRS and CDR2 YFSETQ come from the germline V gene.

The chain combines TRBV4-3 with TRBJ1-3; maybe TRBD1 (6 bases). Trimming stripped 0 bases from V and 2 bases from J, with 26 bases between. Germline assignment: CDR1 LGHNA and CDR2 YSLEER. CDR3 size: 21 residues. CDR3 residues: CASSQEGAGSLLRGTGNTIYF. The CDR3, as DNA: TGCGCCAGCAGCCAAGAAGGCGCGGGTTCCCTCCTTAGGGGGACTGGAAACACCATATATTTT.

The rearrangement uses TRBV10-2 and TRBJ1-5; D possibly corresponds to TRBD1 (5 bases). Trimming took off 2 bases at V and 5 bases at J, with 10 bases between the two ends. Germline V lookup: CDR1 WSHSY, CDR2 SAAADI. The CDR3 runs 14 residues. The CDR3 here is CASSESAGYQPQHF. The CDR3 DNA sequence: TGCGCCAGCAGTGAGAGTGCAGGGTATCAGCCCCAGCATTTT.

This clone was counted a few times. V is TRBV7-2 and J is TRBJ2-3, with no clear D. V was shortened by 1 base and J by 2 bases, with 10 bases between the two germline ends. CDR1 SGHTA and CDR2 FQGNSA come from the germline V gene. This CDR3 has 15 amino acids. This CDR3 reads CASSLDPRNTDTQYF. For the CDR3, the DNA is TGTGCCAGCAGCTTAGATCCGAGAAACACAGATACGCAGTATTTT. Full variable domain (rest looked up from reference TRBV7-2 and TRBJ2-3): GAGVSQSPSNKVTEKGKDVELRCDPISGHTALYWYRQSLGQGLEFLIYFQGNSAPDKSGLPSDRFSAERTGGSVSTLTIQRTQQEDSAVYLCASSLDPRNTDTQYFGPGTRLTVL.